The clone carrying this T cell receptor (beta chain) appeared a few times. The antigen is not known. The data were taken from a study of CD8+ T cells in alopecia areata. Whole-study context: Each of the treated patients was given oral tofacitinib, 5 to 10 mg twice daily, for moderate-to-severe alopecia areata. Study conclusions and caveats: Lesional scalp exceeded normal scalp in clonality, especially in alopecia totalis/universalis. Sequencing of scalp tissue also captures the resident alphabeta T cells of normal skin.

Extracted RNA was reverse transcribed into cDNA, the sequencing template. Produced via immunoSEQ multiplex PCR; TCRdb's table is partial and in-frame only. The sample consists of some 120,000 clones, approximately 58% of them appearing once. CDR3 size: 12 residues. Germline CDR1 is SQVTM and CDR2 is ANQGSEA. Between the trimmed V and J ends, which lost 4 bases and 7 bases, there was a span of 13 bases. This clonotype was sampled from a human donor with alopecia areata. This specimen was CD4+ T cells sorted from blood, taken at week 0. The chain joins TRBV29-1 to TRBJ1-2; D might be TRBD1 (5 bases). DNA for the CDR3: TGCAGCGTTGGGGGGGAAGATCGTGGCTACACCTTC. The encoded protein is CSVGGEDRGYTF. Complete variable domain (other parts from reference TRBV29-1 and TRBJ1-2): SAVISQKPSRDICQRGTSLTIQCQVDSQVTMMFWYRQQPGQSLTLIATANQGSEATYESGFVIDKFPISRPNLTFSTLTVSNMSPEDSSIYLCSVGGEDRGYTFGSGTRLTVV.